This T cell receptor (beta chain) derives from a study of T-cell reconstitution after alpha-beta-depleted transplantation in children. The CDR3 extends over 15 amino acids. V lost 3 bases to trimming and J lost 8 bases; unmatched junction nucleotides: 9. Germline loops: CDR1 MNHEY, CDR2 SMNVEV (reference sequence). Preparation of the TCRbeta library was carried out with unique molecular identifiers. TCRdb re-analysed the PCR reads in MiXCR, keeping a single row per CDR3 protein. The sample lists a few hundred thousand distinct CDR3 sequences, around 21% occurring once. Sequencing was performed on PBMCs from the stem cell graft donor, taken from the stem cell graft. The chain uses TRBV27 and TRBJ2-1, with 8 bases fitting TRBD1. The source of this sequence is a human donor who donated a stem cell graft to a child with acute myeloid leukemia. The CDR3 loop is CASSFFQGAGYEQFF. The CDR3 DNA is TGTGCCAGCAGTTTTTTTCAGGGGGCCGGGTATGAGCAGTTCTTC.